This entry is about one TCR beta chain. This sample is drawn from a study of blood T cell repertoires in COVID-19. Study summary: From the United States, Italy and Spain came samples of acute and convalescent COVID-19. PBMCs, B-cell-depleted T cells, or T cells were the source of the cDNA or gDNA that made up the material.

The germline gives CDR1 SGHDN, CDR2 FVKESK. The CDR3 runs 13 residues. V was shortened by 4 bases and J by 4 bases, with 8 bases between the two germline ends. In the authors' workflow: Amplification with reference gene primers provided the estimates of nucleated cell counts. Using immunoSEQ multiplex PCR, the repertoire was profiled, and TCRdb retains in-frame clones only, with some absent. D and trimming come from the DNA, and the V and J calls and clone size come from that table. This sample has about 170,000 clones; 83% occur once, and the top ten carry roughly 2%. The sequence was collected from a woman of 80 years or more with acute or convalescent COVID-19. The genes are TRBV14 and TRBJ1-3; maybe TRBD1 (5 bases). Sequencing was performed on peripheral blood. The CDR3: CASSRNRGNTIYF. Here the CDR3 DNA reads TGTGCCAGCAGCCGAAACAGGGGAAACACCATATATTTT. The full variable domain, rest sourced from reference TRBV14 and TRBJ1-3, is EAGVTQFPSHSVIEKGQTVTLRCDPISGHDNLYWYRRVMGKEIKFLLHFVKESKQDESGMPNNRFLAERTGGTYSTLKVQPAELEDSGVYFCASSRNRGNTIYFGEGSWLTVV.